The source of this T cell receptor beta chain is a study of T-cell memory formation after mild COVID-19 (dated by TCRdb to 2020 to 2022). Study-wide context: Most TCR sequence clusters were specific to one of the two donors. T-cell clones expanding and contracting after mild COVID-19 in a couple of donors were tracked by longitudinal TCRalpha and TCRbeta repertoire sequencing. Two young, previously healthy adult volunteers made up the cohort, one male and one female. The paper as a whole reports these results and caveats: Some responding clones were detected in pre-infection memory, suggesting pre-existing cross-reactive memory T cells joined the SARS-CoV-2 response. SARS-CoV-2 specificity of the second-wave clones peaking on day 37 was not confirmed. The study included only a couple of mild cases, and larger cohorts that include severe cases with pre-infection samples were judged to be necessary. Clones contracting from day 15 to 85 had balanced CD4/CD8 phenotypes, while a second wave expanding from day 15 to 37 was biased towards CD4+. Contracting CD4+ clones were located mainly in the CM and EM memory subsets, whereas CD8+ clones were found to be enriched in EMRA.

CDR1 is given as SGHTA and CDR2 as FQGTGA, both from the germline V gene. V gives up 4 bases and J gives up 3 bases, and the segment between their germline ends measures 19 bases. CDR3 length: 16 amino acids, cysteine to phenylalanine. The read is trimmed to its CDR3 DNA, 48 bases read in frame from base 1. Data came from an Illumina NovaSeq 6000. cDNA libraries for TCRalpha and TCRbeta were prepared by 5'RACE using constant-segment primers, with sample barcodes and unique molecular identifiers added. Trizol reagent was used to extract RNA from every sample. Libraries were amplified in two PCR steps, with a second sample barcode and Illumina TruSeq adapters added in the second step. The libraries were sequenced on an Illumina NovaSeq using 2 x 150 bp paired-end reads. From the authors' description of their analysis: With migec v1.2.7, reads were demultiplexed and then collapsed into UMI-guided consensus sequences. Using mixcr v2.1.11, UMI consensuses were aligned to TRA and TRB V and J templates and then assembled into clonotypes. Expanded or contracted clonotypes were those called significant by both edgeR and NoisET, with noise models trained on biological replicates. For edgeR calls, a false discovery rate-adjusted p below 0.01 and a log2 fold-change threshold of 1 were applied. As an exploratory analysis of dynamics, max-normalized trajectories of the 1000 most abundant clonotypes were examined by PCA with hierarchical clustering. Separately sequenced CD4+ and CD8+ repertoires were used to assign the CD4 or CD8 phenotype of responding clones. Starting from the raw public reads, TCRdb applied fastp trimming at Q25, assembled clones with MiXCR and retained in-frame beta chains. Each record represents a unique CDR3 protein, reported with the most common genes and DNA among its rows. V and J calls and clone size were set by TCRdb, not the authors. Present in this sample are fewer than 110,000 distinct CDR3 sequences, roughly an eighth of which were seen just once. The ten largest make up about 39% of the sample.

This clonotype was counted a few times. Its antigen is still unknown. Within one base of it there is no much larger clone, and no base qualities were kept. Ficoll-Paque density gradient centrifugation was the method used to isolate PBMCs. In this chain, TRBV7-3 is recombined with TRBJ2-7; the D segment could be TRBD1, given 6 matching bases. The TCR was taken from a man in his late teens or twenties who had mild COVID-19 (a few samples of this study predate the infection). The sample titles of this study are shuffled in the database, so cell type and time point are left out; the donor was told from shared clones. Sequenced: PBMCs or a T cell subset sorted from them (not recorded which). CDR3 region: CASSWRMTQGFYEQYF. The nucleotide sequence reads TGTGCCAGCAGCTGGAGAATGACGCAGGGGTTCTACGAGCAGTACTTC.